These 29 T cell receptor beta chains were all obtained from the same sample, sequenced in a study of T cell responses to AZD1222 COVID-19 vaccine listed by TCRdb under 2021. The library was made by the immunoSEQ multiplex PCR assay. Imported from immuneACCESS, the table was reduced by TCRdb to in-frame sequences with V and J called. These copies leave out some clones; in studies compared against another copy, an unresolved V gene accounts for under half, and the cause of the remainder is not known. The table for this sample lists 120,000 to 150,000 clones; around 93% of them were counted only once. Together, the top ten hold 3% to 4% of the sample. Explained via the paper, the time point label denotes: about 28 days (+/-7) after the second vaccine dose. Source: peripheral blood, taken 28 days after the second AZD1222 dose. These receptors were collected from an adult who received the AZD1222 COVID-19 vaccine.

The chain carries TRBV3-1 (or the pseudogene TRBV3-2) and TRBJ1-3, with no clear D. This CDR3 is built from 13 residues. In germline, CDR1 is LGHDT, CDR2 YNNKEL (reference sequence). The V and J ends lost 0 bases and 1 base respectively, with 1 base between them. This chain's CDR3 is CASSQDSGNTIYF. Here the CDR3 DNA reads TGTGCCAGCAGCCAAGATTCTGGAAACACCATATATTTT.

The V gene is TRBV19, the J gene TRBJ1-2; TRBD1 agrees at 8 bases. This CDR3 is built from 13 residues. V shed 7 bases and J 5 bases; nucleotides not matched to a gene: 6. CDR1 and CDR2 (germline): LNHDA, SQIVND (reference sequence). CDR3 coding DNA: TGTGCCAGTACAGGGGGCATCTGGTATGGCTACACCTTC. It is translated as CASTGGIWYGYTF.

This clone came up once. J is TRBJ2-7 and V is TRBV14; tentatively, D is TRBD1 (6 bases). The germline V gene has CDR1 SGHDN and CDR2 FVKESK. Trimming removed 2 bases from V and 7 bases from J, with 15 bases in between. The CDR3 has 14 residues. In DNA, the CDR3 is TGTGCCAGCAGCCAACAGGGGCTCCCCTGGGAGCAGTACTTC. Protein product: CASSQQGLPWEQYF. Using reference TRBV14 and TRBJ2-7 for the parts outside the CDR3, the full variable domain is EAGVTQFPSHSVIEKGQTVTLRCDPISGHDNLYWYRRVMGKEIKFLLHFVKESKQDESGMPNNRFLAERTGGTYSTLKVQPAELEDSGVYFCASSQQGLPWEQYFGPGTRLTVT.

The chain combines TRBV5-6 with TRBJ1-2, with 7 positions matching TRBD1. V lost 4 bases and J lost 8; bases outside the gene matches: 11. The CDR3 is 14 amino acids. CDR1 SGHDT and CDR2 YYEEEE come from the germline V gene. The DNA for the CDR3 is TGTGCCAGCAGCCCCGGGACAGACCTATGGGGCTACACCTTC. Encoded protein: CASSPGTDLWGYTF.

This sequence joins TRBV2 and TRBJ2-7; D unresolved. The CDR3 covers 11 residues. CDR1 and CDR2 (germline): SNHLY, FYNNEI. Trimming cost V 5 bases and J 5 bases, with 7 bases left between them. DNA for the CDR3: TGTGCCAGCAGTTCAGTTAACGAGCAGTACTTC. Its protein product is CASSSVNEQYF.

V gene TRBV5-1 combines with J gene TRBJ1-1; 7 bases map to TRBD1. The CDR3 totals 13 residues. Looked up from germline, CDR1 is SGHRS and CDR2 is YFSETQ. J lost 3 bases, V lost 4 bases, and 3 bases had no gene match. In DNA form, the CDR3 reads TGCGCCAGCAGCGATACAGGGGACACTGAAGCTTTCTTT. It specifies CASSDTGDTEAFF.

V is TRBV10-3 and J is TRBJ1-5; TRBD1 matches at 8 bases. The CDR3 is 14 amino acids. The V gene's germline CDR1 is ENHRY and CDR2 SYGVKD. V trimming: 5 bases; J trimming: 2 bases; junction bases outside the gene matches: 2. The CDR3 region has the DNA TGTGCCATCAGTCTGGACAGGGGCAATCAGCCCCAGCATTTT. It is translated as CAISLDRGNQPQHF.

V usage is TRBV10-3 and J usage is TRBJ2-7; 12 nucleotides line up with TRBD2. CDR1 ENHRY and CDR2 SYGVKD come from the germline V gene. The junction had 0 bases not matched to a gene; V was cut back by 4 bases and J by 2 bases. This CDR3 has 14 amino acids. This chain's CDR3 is CAISGTSGTYEQYF. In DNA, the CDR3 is TGTGCCATCAGTGGGACTAGCGGGACCTACGAGCAGTACTTC.

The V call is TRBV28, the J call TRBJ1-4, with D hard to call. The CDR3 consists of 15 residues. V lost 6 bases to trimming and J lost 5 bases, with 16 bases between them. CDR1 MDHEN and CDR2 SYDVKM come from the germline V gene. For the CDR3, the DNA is TGTGCCAGCAGAGGCGGGTCCACCGGGAATGAAAAACTGTTTTTT. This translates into CASRGGSTGNEKLFF.

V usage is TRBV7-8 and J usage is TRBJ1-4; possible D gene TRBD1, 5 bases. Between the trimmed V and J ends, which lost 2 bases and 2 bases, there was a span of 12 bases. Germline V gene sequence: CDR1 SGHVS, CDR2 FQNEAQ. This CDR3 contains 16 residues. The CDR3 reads CASSLNQEGTNEKLFF. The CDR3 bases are TGTGCCAGCAGCTTAAATCAGGAGGGGACTAATGAAAAACTGTTTTTT. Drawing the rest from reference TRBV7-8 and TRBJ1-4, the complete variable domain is GAGVSQSPRYKVAKRGQDVALRCDPISGHVSLFWYQQALGQGPEFLTYFQNEAQLDKSGLPSDRFFAERPEGSVSTLKIQRTQQEDSAVYLCASSLNQEGTNEKLFFGSGTQLSVL.

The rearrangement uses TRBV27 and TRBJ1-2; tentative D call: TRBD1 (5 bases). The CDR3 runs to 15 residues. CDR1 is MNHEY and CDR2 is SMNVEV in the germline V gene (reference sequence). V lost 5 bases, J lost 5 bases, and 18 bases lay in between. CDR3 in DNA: TGTGCCAGCAGTACTACTGGGGGTAACATTTATGGCTACACCTTC. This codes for CASSTTGGNIYGYTF.

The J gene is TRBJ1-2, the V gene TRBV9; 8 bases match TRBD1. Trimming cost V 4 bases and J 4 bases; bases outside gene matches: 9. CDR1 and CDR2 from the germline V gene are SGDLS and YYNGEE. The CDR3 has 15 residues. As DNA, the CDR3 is TGTGCCAGCAGCCCCGGGACAGGCCTCTCCTATGGCTACACCTTC. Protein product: CASSPGTGLSYGYTF.

CDR3 nucleotides: TGTGCCAGCAGCGTAGAGGGCAGACCCACAGATACGCAGTATTTT. Its protein product is CASSVEGRPTDTQYF. This chain connects TRBV9 to TRBJ2-3, with D unclear. Looked up from germline, CDR1 is SGDLS and CDR2 is YYNGEE. This CDR3 comprises 15 residues. Trimming pared 0 bases from V and 2 bases from J, leaving 10 bases between.

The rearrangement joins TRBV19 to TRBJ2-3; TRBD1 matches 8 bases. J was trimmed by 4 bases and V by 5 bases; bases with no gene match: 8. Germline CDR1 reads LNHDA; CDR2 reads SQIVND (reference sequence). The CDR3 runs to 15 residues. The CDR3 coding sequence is TGTGCCAGTAGTGCACCGCGACAGGGGCCAGATACGCAGTATTTT. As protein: CASSAPRQGPDTQYF.

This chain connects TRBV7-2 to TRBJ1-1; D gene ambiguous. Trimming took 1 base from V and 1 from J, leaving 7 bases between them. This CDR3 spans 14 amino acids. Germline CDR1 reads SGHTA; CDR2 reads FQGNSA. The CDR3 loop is CASSLGGTNTEAFF. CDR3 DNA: TGTGCCAGCAGCTTAGGTGGCACGAACACTGAAGCTTTCTTT.

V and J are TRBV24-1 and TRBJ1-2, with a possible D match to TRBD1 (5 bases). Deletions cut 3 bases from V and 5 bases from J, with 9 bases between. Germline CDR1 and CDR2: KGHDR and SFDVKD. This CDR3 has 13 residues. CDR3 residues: CATSDGAEYGYTF. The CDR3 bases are TGTGCCACCAGTGATGGGGCAGAATATGGCTACACCTTC.

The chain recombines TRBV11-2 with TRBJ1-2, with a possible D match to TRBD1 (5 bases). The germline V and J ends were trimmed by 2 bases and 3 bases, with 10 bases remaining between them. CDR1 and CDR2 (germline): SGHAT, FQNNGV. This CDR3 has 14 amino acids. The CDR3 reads CASSLTDSHYGYTF. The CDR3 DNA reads TGTGCCAGCAGCTTAACAGACAGTCACTATGGCTACACCTTC.

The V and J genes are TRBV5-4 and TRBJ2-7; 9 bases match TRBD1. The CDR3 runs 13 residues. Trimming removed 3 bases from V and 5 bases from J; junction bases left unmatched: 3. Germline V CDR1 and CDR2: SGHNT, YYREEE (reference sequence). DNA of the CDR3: TGTGCCAGCAGCTCGACAGGGGGGAACGAGCAGTACTTC. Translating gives CASSSTGGNEQYF.

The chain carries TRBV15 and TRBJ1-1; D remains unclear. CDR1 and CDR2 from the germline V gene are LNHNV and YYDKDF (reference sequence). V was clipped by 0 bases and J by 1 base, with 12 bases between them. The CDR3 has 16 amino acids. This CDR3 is CATSRESRQTNTEAFF. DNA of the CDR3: TGTGCCACCAGCAGAGAGAGTAGGCAGACGAACACTGAAGCTTTCTTT.

In DNA form, the CDR3 reads TGTGCCAGCAGCTTAGAGACAGGGGGCGGAACAGATACGCAGTATTTT. Its protein product is CASSLETGGGTDTQYF. The chain has TRBV7-9 and TRBJ2-3, with 10 bases fitting TRBD1. Germline V gene data show CDR1 as SEHNR and CDR2 as FQNEAQ (reference sequence). The CDR3 sequence is 16 residues long. The V segment lost 1 base and the J segment 3 bases; nucleotides outside the gene matches: 4.

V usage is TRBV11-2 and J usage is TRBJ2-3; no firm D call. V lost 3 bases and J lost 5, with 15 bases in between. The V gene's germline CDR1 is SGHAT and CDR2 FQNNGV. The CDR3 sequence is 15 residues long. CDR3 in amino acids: CASSLRTASGDTQYF. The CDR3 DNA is TGTGCCAGCAGCTTGCGGACGGCTTCGGGAGATACGCAGTATTTT.

CDR3 loop: CASSSRGAIYF. CDR3 in DNA: TGTGCCAGCAGTTCAAGGGGGGCCATATATTTT. The V call is TRBV12-3 or TRBV12-4, the J call TRBJ1-3, with a possible D match to TRBD1 (6 bases). The CDR3 covers 11 residues. V shed 4 bases and J shed 11 bases, with 9 bases lying between them.

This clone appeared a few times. The CDR3 loop reads CASSFRDEQFF. CDR3 DNA: TGTGCCAGCAGTTTTAGGGATGAGCAGTTCTTC. V usage is TRBV27 and J usage is TRBJ2-1; no firm D call. Germline V lookup: CDR1 MNHEY, CDR2 SMNVEV (reference sequence). Trimming stripped 3 bases from V and 8 bases from J, with 5 bases between. The length of the CDR3 is 11 residues.

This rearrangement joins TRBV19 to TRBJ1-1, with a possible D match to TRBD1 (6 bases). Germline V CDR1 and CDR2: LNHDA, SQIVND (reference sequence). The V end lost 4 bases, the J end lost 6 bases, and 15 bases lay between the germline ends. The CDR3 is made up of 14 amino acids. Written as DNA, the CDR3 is TGTGCCAGTAGTAGACAGGCCCTGAAAGCTGAAGCTTTCTTT. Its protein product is CASSRQALKAEAFF.

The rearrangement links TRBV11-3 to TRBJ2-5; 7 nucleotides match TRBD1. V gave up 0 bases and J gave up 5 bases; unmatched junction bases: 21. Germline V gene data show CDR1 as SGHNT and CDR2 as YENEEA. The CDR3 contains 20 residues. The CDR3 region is CASSLEPSLDRAPDGETQYF. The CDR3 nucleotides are TGTGCCAGCAGCTTAGAACCTTCCCTTGACAGGGCCCCCGACGGGGAGACCCAGTACTTC.

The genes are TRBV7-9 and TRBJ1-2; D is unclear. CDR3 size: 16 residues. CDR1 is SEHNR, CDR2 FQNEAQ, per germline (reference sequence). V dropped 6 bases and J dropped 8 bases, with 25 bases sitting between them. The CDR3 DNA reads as TGTGCCAGCAGTCACCTTAGAACCACTATACAAGGAGGCTACACCTTC. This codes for CASSHLRTTIQGGYTF.

CDR3 nucleotides: TGTGCCAGCAGCTTCTCTGGGACTAACTATGGCTACACCTTC. Translating it yields CASSFSGTNYGYTF. This chain links TRBV11-3 with TRBJ1-2; D call uncertain. CDR1 is SGHNT, CDR2 YENEEA, per germline. Trimming pared 3 bases from V and 0 bases from J, leaving 8 bases between. The CDR3 length is 14 residues.

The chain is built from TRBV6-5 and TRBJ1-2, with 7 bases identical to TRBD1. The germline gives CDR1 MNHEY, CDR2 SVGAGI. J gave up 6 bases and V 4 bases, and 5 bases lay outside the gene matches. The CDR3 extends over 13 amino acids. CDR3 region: CASSLAGGNGYTF. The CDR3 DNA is TGTGCCAGCAGTTTGGCAGGGGGAAATGGCTACACCTTC.

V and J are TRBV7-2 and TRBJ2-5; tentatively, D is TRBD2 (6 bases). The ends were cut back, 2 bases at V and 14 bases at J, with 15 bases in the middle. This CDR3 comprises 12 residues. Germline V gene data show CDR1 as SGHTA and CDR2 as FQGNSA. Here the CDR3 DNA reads TGTGCCAGCAGCTTATATGTGACTAGACCTTACTTC. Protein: CASSLYVTRPYF.